This T cell receptor beta chain came from a study of Tregs in tolerant kidney transplant recipients. Study-wide context: After B cell culture, CD4+CD8-CD25+CD127- and CD4+CD8-4-1BB+CD40L- cells were sorted.

Germline assignment: CDR1 LGHNA and CDR2 YSLEER. This CDR3 is built from 15 residues. V was pared by 1 base and J by 4 bases, with 11 bases between. Whole-study results and caveats: Activated donor B cell expansion appeared to reveal the most relevant donor-specific TCRbeta repertoire.

Comment on this clone: What it binds is unknown.

Sequencing used immunoSEQ multiplex PCR; TCRdb keeps in-frame clones, though not all of them. The sample records around 9,800 clones, around 91% being singletons. The sequence was obtained from a human patient who received a combined kidney and bone marrow transplant. This rearrangement joins TRBV4-3 to TRBJ1-3; possibly TRBD1 for D (5 bases). The material sequenced was Tregs from blood cultured with allogeneic cells, taken before the transplant. CDR3 DNA: TGCGCCAGCAGCCAAGCAAGGACACTCGGAAACACCATATATTTT. Amino acid sequence: CASSQARTLGNTIYF.